This TCR beta chain was found in a study of T cells in Graves' hyperthyroidism and ophthalmopathy. These patients, aged 18 to 65, had recently diagnosed hyperthyroidism lasting under 2 months. Germline V gene lookup returns CDR1 SNHLY and CDR2 FYNNEI. The CDR3 covers 14 residues. The J segment lost 10 bases and the V segment lost 7 bases, leaving 8 bases of the junction unmatched. The table lists this clonotype with many counts. Amplified TCR beta CDR3 regions came from RNA transcripts. In the first-round RT-PCR of the TCR CDR3, the HTBI primer set was used. A single record per CDR3 protein comes from TCRdb applying MiXCR to the multiplex PCR reads. The sample consists of over 650,000 distinct CDR3 sequences, about a sixth of them appearing once.

The chain is built from TRBV2 and TRBJ2-1, with 12 positions matching TRBD2. The TCR comes from a man between 18 and 35 years old with Graves' hyperthyroidism. Sequencing was performed on blood. As DNA, the CDR3 is TGTGCCAGCAAGGAGACTAGCGGGGGACGGGAGCAGTTCTTC. Translating gives CASKETSGGREQFF.